This T cell receptor (beta chain) was identified in a study of T cell repertoires in cytomegalovirus infection. V was cut by 3 bases and J by 9 bases, with 9 bases left in between. Germline CDR1 reads SQVTM; CDR2 reads ANQGSEA. The CDR3 has 11 amino acids. TCRdb independently ran MiXCR on the reads; one entry per CDR3 protein. The table shows roughly 720,000 distinct CDR3 sequences, with about 40% occurring only once. This clonotype was seen just once. This likely comes from a read error, as the CDR3 has no conserved phenylalanine or tryptophan at its end. The sample taken for sequencing was PBMCs. The J gene is TRBJ2-1, the V gene TRBV29-1; possibly TRBD1 for D (5 bases). The clonotype was recovered from a human donor in good health (CMV status not recorded). Some clones in this sample may be carry-over from other donors' samples. The CDR3 DNA follows: TGCAGCGTTGAGCGACAGATTGAGCAGTTCTTA. Its translation: CSVERQIEQFL.